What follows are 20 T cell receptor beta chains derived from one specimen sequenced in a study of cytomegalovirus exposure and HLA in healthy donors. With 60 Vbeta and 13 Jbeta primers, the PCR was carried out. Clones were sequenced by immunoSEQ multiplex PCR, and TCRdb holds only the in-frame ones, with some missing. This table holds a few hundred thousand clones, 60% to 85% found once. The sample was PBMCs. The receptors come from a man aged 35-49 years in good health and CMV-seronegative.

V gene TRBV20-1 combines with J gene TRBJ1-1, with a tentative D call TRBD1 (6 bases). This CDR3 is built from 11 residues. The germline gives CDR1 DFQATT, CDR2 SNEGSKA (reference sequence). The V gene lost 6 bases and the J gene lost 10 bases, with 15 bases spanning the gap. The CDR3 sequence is CSARQELSAFF. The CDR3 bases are TGCAGTGCCAGACAGGAACTTTCAGCTTTCTTT.

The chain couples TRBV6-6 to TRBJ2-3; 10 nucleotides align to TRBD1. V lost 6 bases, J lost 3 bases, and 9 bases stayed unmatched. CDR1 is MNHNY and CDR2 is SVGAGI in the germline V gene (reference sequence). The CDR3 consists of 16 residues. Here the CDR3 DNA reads TGTGCCAGCAGCCGGGACAGGGGCGCAGGTACAGATACGCAGTATTTT. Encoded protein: CASSRDRGAGTDTQYF.

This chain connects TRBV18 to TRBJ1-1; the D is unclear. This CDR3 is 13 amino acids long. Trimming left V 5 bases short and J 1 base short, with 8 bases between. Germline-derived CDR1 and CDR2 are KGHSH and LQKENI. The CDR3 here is CASSLSSNTEAFF. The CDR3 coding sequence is TGTGCCAGCTCATTATCGTCGAACACTGAAGCTTTCTTT.

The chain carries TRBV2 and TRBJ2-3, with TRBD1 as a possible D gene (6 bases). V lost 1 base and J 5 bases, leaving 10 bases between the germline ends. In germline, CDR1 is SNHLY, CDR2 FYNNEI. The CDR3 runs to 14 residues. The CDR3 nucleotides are TGTGCCAGCAGTGAAGACAGGGTGAAAGATACGCAGTATTTT. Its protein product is CASSEDRVKDTQYF.

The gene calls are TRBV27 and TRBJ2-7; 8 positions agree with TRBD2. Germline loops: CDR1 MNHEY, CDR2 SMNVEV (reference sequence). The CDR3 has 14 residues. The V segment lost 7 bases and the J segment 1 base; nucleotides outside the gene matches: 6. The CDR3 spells CASKSSGDSYEQYF. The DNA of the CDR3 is TGTGCCAGCAAGAGTAGCGGGGATTCCTACGAGCAGTACTTC.

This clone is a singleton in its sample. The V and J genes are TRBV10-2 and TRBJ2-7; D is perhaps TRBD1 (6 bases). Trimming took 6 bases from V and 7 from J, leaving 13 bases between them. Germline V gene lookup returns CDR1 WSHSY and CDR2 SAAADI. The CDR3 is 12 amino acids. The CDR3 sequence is CASSTGTGEQYF. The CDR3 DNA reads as TGCGCCAGCAGCACAGGGACCGGGGAGCAGTACTTC.

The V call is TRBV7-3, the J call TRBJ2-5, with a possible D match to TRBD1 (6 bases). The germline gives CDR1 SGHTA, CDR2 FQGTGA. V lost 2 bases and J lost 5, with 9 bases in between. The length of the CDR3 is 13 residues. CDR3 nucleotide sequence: TGTGCCAGCAGCTTAGGGACAAGGGAGACCCAGTACTTC. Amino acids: CASSLGTRETQYF.

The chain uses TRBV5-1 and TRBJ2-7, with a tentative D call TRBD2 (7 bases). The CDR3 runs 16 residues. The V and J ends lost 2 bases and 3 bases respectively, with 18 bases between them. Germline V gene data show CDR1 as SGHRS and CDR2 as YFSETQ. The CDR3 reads CASSLEGGTRYYEQYF. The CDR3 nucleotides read TGCGCCAGCAGCTTAGAGGGGGGGACACGATACTACGAGCAGTACTTC.

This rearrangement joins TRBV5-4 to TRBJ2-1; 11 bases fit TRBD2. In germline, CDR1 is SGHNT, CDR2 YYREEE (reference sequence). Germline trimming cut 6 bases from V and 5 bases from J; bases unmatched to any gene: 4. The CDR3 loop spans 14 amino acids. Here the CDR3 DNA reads TGTGCCAGCACCACTAGCGGGGGTAACAATGAGCAGTTCTTC. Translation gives CASTTSGGNNEQFF. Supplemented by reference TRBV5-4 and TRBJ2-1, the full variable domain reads ETGVTQSPTHLIKTRGQQVTLRCSSQSGHNTVSWYQQALGQGPQFIFQYYREEENGRGNFPPRFSGLQFPNYSSELNVNALELDDSALYLCASTTSGGNNEQFFGPGTRLTVL.

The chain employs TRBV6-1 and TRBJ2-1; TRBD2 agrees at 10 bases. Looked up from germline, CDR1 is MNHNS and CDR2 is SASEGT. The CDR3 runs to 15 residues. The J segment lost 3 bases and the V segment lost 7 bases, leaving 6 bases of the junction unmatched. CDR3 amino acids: CASTRSGRGYNEQFF. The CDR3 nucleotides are TGTGCCAGCACCCGAAGCGGGAGGGGCTACAATGAGCAGTTCTTC.

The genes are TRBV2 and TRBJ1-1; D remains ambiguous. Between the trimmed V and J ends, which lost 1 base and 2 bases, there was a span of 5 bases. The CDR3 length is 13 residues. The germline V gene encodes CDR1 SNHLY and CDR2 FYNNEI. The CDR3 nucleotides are TGTGCCAGCAGTGAAGGAGTTAACACTGAAGCTTTCTTT. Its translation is CASSEGVNTEAFF.

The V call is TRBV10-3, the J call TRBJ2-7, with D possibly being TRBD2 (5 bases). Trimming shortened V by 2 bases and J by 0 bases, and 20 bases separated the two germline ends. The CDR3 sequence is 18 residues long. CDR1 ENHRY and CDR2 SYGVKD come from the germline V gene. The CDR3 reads CAISEAGRGLRGSYEQYF. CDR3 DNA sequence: TGTGCCATCAGTGAGGCGGGTCGAGGGTTGAGAGGCTCCTACGAGCAGTACTTC.

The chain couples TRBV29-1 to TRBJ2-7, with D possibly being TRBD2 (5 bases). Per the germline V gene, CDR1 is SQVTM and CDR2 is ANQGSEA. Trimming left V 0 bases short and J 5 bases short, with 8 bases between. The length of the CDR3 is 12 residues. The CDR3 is CSVEEDFNEQYF. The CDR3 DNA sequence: TGCAGCGTTGAAGAGGACTTTAACGAGCAGTACTTC.

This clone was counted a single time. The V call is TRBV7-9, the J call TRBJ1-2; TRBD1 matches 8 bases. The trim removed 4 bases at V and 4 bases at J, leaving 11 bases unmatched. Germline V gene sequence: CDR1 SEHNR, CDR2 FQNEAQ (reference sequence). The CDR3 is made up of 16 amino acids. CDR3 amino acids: CASSSDLTGDFYGYTF. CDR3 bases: TGTGCCAGCAGCTCCGACCTGACAGGGGACTTCTATGGCTACACCTTC.

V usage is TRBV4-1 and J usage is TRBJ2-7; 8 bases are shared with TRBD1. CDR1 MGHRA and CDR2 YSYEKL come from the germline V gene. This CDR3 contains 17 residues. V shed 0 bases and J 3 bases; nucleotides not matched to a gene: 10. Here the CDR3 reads CASSQEGRGTGVYEQYF. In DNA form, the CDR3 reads TGCGCCAGCAGCCAAGAAGGCCGCGGGACAGGAGTCTACGAGCAGTACTTC.

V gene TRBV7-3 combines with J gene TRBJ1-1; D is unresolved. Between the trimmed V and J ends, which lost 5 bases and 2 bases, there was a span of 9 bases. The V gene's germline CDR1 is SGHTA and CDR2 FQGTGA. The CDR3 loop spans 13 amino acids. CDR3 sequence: CASSTAGNTEAFF. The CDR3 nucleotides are TGTGCCAGCAGCACCGCGGGAAACACTGAAGCTTTCTTT.

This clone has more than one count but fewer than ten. The CDR3 nucleotides read TGTGCCAGTAGCAACAAAGACGGGGGGACCCAGTACTTC. Its protein product is CASSNKDGGTQYF. This rearrangement joins TRBV19 to TRBJ2-5; D possibly corresponds to TRBD2 (6 bases). V lost 6 bases and J lost 7, with 15 bases in between. The CDR3 has 13 amino acids. CDR1 is LNHDA and CDR2 is SQIVND in the germline V gene (reference sequence).

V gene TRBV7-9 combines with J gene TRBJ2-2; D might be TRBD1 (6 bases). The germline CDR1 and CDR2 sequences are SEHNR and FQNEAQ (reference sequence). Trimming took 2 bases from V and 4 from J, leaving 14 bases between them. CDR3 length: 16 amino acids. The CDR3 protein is CASSLSTGSTTGELFF. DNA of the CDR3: TGTGCCAGCAGCTTATCGACAGGATCTACCACCGGGGAGCTGTTTTTT.

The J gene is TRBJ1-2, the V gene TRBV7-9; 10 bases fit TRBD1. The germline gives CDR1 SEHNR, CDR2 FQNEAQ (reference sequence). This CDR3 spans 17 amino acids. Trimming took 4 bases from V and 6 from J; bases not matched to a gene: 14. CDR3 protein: CASSSPGQGPSLNGYTF. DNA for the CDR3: TGTGCCAGCAGCTCGCCGGGACAGGGGCCTTCGTTGAATGGCTACACCTTC.

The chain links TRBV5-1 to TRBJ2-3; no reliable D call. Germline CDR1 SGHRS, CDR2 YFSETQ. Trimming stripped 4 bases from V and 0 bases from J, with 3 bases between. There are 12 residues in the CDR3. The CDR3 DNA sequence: TGCGCCAGCAGCCAGAGCACAGATACGCAGTATTTT. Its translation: CASSQSTDTQYF.